Sequencing of this T cell receptor beta chain was carried out in a study of shared clonotypes between healthy human individuals. Study at large: Used for every donor were three CD4 naive, three CD4 memory, two CD8 naive and one CD8 memory plate. Whole-study findings and limits: A reduction in generation probabilities was seen for non-shared clonotypes relative to those shared by all four donors.

To note about this clone: Antigen: not known.

Germline-derived CDR1 and CDR2 are SGHRS and YFSETQ. Deletions cut 5 bases from V and 1 base from J, with 16 bases between. This CDR3 has 15 amino acids. Clones were read by immunoSEQ multiplex PCR, and TCRdb kept only the in-frame ones, dropping some. The profile shows a few million clones, over 85% of them singletons. As defined, naive CD8 cells were CD45RO-negative and positively selected for CCR7, with terminally differentiated effector memory CD45RA+ cells excluded. The clonotype was recovered from a man between 18 and 29 years old in good health. Some clones in this sample may be carry-over from other donors' samples. The specimen was naive CD8+ T cells from PBMCs. The genes are TRBV5-1 and TRBJ2-7, with D maybe TRBD2 (5 bases). CDR3 protein: CASSKPGVPSYEQYF. As DNA, the CDR3 is TGCGCCAGCAGTAAACCCGGGGTACCGTCCTACGAGCAGTACTTC.